This T cell receptor beta chain was profiled in a study of CD8+ T cells in alopecia areata. Extracted RNA was reverse transcribed, and the resulting cDNA served as sequencing template. Some clones are missing from TCRdb's copy, which holds only in-frame ones; the method was immunoSEQ multiplex PCR. The data contain 160,000 or so clones, 67% of them singletons. Between the trimmed V and J ends, which lost 1 base and 3 bases, there was a span of 12 bases. Germline CDR1 is MGHRA and CDR2 is YSYEKL. The CDR3 totals 16 residues. Lesional scalp punch biopsies and peripheral blood were collected from alopecia areata patients.

Here the sequenced sample was CD8+ T cells sorted from blood, taken at week 0. The sequence derives from a human donor with alopecia areata. V is TRBV4-1 and J is TRBJ2-2; D gene ambiguous. The CDR3 DNA reads TGCGCCAGCAGCCAAGCGAGACTGGGGTACACCGGGGAGCTGTTTTTT. Protein product: CASSQARLGYTGELFF.